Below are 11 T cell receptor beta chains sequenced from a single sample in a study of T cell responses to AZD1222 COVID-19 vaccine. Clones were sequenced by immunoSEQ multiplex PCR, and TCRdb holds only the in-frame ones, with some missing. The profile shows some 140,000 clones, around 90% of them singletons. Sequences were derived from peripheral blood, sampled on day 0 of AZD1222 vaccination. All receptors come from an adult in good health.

In DNA form, the CDR3 reads TGTGCCAGCTCACCGGGCGGAACTAACTATGGCTACACCTTC. It yields the protein CASSPGGTNYGYTF. The chain carries TRBV18 and TRBJ1-2; D not resolved. This CDR3 has 14 residues. Looked up from germline, CDR1 is KGHSH and CDR2 is LQKENI. Trimming took 3 bases from V and 0 from J, leaving 8 bases between them.

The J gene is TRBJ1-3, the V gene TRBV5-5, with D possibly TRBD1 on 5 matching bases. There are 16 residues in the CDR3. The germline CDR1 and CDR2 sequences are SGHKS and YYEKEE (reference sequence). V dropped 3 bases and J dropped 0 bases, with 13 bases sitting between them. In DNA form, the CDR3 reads TGTGCCAGCAGCTCGCCACAGGTCGACTCTGGAAACACCATATATTTT. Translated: CASSSPQVDSGNTIYF.

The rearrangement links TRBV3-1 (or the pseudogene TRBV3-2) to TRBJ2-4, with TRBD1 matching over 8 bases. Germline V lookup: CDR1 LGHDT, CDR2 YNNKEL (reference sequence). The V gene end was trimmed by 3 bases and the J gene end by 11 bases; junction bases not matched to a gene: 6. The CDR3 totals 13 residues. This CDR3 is CASSQRTGPLQYF. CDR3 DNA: TGTGCCAGCAGCCAGCGGACAGGGCCTCTTCAGTACTTC.

The CDR3 region is CASSLMGGETQYF. CDR3 bases: TGTGCCAGCAGCTTGATGGGCGGGGAGACCCAGTACTTC. This rearrangement joins TRBV5-4 to TRBJ2-5; a weak D match, TRBD2 (5 bases). Germline loops: CDR1 SGHNT, CDR2 YYREEE (reference sequence). The ends were cut back, 1 base at V and 5 bases at J, with 9 bases in the middle. CDR3 size: 13 residues.

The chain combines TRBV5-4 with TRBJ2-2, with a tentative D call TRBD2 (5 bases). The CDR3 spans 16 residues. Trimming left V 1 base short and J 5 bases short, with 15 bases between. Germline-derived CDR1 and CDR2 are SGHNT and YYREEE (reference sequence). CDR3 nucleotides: TGTGCCAGCAGCTTGTTAGGGAGTTTGGGTACCGGGGAGCTGTTTTTT. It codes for CASSLLGSLGTGELFF.

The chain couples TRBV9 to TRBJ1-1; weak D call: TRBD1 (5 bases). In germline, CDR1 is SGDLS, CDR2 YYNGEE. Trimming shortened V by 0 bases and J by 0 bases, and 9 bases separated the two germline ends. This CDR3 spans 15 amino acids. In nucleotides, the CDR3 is TGTGCCAGCAGCGTAGAGGGACTGATGAACACTGAAGCTTTCTTT. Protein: CASSVEGLMNTEAFF.

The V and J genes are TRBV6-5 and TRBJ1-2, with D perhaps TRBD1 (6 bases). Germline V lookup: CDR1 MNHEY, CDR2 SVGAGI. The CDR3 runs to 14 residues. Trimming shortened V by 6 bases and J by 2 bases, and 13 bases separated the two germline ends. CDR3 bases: TGTGCCAGCAGCCTCGGGGGCCCCAACTATGGCTACACCTTC. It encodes CASSLGGPNYGYTF.

CDR3 in amino acids: CASRGSGRTYEQYF. The CDR3, as DNA: TGTGCCAGCAGGGGGAGCGGGAGGACCTACGAGCAGTACTTC. The chain uses TRBV3-1 (or the pseudogene TRBV3-2) and TRBJ2-7; the match to TRBD2 covers 9 bases. CDR1 is LGHDT, CDR2 YNNKEL, per germline (reference sequence). J lost 2 bases, V lost 6 bases, and 5 bases had no gene match. The CDR3 covers 14 residues.

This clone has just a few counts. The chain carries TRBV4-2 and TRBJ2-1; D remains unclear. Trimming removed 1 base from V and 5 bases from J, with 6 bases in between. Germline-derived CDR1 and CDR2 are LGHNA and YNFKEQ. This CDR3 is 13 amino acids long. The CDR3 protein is CASSQARNNEQFF. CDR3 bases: TGTGCCAGCAGCCAAGCGAGGAACAATGAGCAGTTCTTC.

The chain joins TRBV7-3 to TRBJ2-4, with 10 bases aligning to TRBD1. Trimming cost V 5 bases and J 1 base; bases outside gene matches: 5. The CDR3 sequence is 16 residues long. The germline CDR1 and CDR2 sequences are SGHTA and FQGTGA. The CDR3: CASSQTGQGAKNIQYF. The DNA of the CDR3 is TGTGCCAGCAGCCAAACGGGACAGGGGGCCAAAAACATTCAGTACTTC.

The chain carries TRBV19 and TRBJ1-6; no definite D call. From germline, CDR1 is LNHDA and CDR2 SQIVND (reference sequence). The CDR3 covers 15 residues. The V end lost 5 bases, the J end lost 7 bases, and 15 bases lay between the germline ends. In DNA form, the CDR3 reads TGTGCCAGTAGTCCCGGGCCCCCGGGAAATTCACCCCTCCACTTT. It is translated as CASSPGPPGNSPLHF.